These T cell receptor beta chains were read from a single sample in a study of identical twins. TCRdb recomputed calls from the 5' RACE reads with MiXCR, one row per CDR3 protein. Among some 660,000 distinct CDR3 sequences, 8.6% were seen once, and the ten largest hold roughly 0.97%. These records were also assigned to another study, of yellow fever vaccine responses in identical twins.

The sample consisted of PBMCs. All receptors come from a woman aged 18-35 years in good health. Each CDR3 is given with its conserved first and last residue. The D gene is left open where the match is weak. Size tells how often a clone was seen (once, few, many) or the class of an expanded clone, and some rows leave it out.

V gene	D gene	J gene	clone size	CDR3 DNA	CDR3 protein
TRBV12-3/TRBV12-4	.	TRBJ1-1	many	TGTGCCAGCAGTTTGGCCCCAAACACTGAAGCTTTCTTT	CASSLAPNTEAFF
TRBV4-1	.	TRBJ2-7	.	TGCGCCAGCAGCCAAGATCGTAACAGGGTATCCTACGAGCAGTACTTC	CASSQDRNRVSYEQYF
TRBV3-1	.	TRBJ1-5	many	TGTGCCAGCAGCCAAGATCTTCCAGGGGCGAAACGCAATCAGCCCCAGCATTTT	CASSQDLPGAKRNQPQHF
TRBV20-1	TRBD1	TRBJ2-7	few	TGCAGAGTTGGGACAGACCTCTACGAGCAGTACTTC	CRVGTDLYEQYF
TRBV18	.	TRBJ2-5	many	TGTGCCAGCTCAACGATTGGGGACCAAGAGACCCAGTACTTC	CASSTIGDQETQYF
TRBV5-1	.	TRBJ2-7	many	TGCGCCAGCAGCTGGGGGGACAACTACGAGCAGTACTTC	CASSWGDNYEQYF
TRBV28	TRBD2	TRBJ2-3	few	TGTGCCAGCAGACTACTAGCGGGGTCCACAGATACGCAGTATTTT	CASRLLAGSTDTQYF
TRBV12-3/TRBV12-4	.	TRBJ2-5	.	TGTGCCAGCAGTTTAGACGGCTCTGCGGAAGAGACCCAGTACTTC	CASSLDGSAEETQYF
TRBV25-1	.	TRBJ1-4	.	TGTGCCAGCAGTGAGTATCGGGGCCTCGAGCGTGAAAAACTGTTTTTT	CASSEYRGLEREKLFF
TRBV27	.	TRBJ2-7	many	TGTGCCAGCAGTTCGGGCAGGGGACTTTTCTACGAGCAGTACTTC	CASSSGRGLFYEQYF
TRBV5-1	TRBD1	TRBJ2-7	.	TGCGCCAGCAGCTTGGTCCCAGGGGGCGATTATATCTACGAGCAGTACTTC	CASSLVPGGDYIYEQYF
TRBV20-1	.	TRBJ2-1	few	TGCAGTGCTAGTTCCCCAAAGGGGGTTTACAATGAGCAGTTCTTC	CSASSPKGVYNEQFF
TRBV25-1	TRBD2	TRBJ2-3	.	TGTGCCAGCAGTGGGAGCGGGGGGGCATCAGATACGCAGTATTTT	CASSGSGGASDTQYF
TRBV20-1	TRBD2	TRBJ2-3	.	TGCAGTGCTAGAGTAGCGGGAGGTGGAAATACGCAGTATTTT	CSARVAGGGNTQYF
TRBV5-1	.	TRBJ2-7	few	TGCGCCAGCAGCTTTAAGGGTTACGAGCAGTACTTC	CASSFKGYEQYF
TRBV12-3/TRBV12-4	.	TRBJ2-7	many	TGTGCCAGCAGAGGGATGACCTACGAGCAGTACTTC	CASRGMTYEQYF
TRBV7-8	TRBD1	TRBJ2-7	many	TGTGCCAGCAGCTTAAGGGACAGCACCTACGAGCAGTACTTC	CASSLRDSTYEQYF
TRBV14	TRBD2	TRBJ2-3	many	TGTGCCAGCAGCCGTCCCGGGACTAGCTTTTACACAGATACGCAGTATTTT	CASSRPGTSFYTDTQYF
TRBV7-2	TRBD2	TRBJ2-3	.	TGTGCCAGCAGCTTTGGACTAGCGGGAGGAGTGATTGATACGCAGTATTTT	CASSFGLAGGVIDTQYF
TRBV12-3/TRBV12-4	TRBD1	TRBJ1-1	many	TGTGCCAGCATTAGGACAGGGGGGACTGAAGCTTTCTTT	CASIRTGGTEAFF
TRBV20-1	.	TRBJ1-2	.	TGCAGTGCTAGAGATCTGCTAACGGATGGCTACACCTTC	CSARDLLTDGYTF
TRBV5-1	.	TRBJ1-3	few	TGCGCCAGCAGCGTAGGGACGCCTGGAAACACCATATATTTT	CASSVGTPGNTIYF
TRBV7-4	TRBD2	TRBJ2-7	.	TGTGCCAGCAGCTTAAGGGGAAAGGCGGGAGAAGTTTACCCGGGAGTCTACGAGCAGTACTTC	CASSLRGKAGEVYPGVYEQYF
TRBV4-1	.	TRBJ2-7	few	TGCGCCAGCAGCCAAGAGGTCGGCTTAGGGGGAGGGGAGCAGTACTTC	CASSQEVGLGGGEQYF
TRBV29-1	.	TRBJ2-7	.	TGCAGCGTTGAAGGGGCAGCCAGCTCCTACGAGCAGTACTTC	CSVEGAASSYEQYF
TRBV29-1	TRBD1	TRBJ1-1	many	TGCAGCGCCCGGACAGGGTGGGCTGAAGCTTTCTTT	CSARTGWAEAFF
TRBV6-5	.	TRBJ1-1	.	TGTGCCAGCAGTTACGGCAGGGGTCCGCTGGGGAACACTGAAGCTTTCTTT	CASSYGRGPLGNTEAFF
TRBV7-2	.	TRBJ2-7	.	TGTGCCAGCAGCTTAGAGGCGGGATCAGCCTACGAGCAGTACTTC	CASSLEAGSAYEQYF
TRBV12-3/TRBV12-4	.	TRBJ2-7	.	TGTGCCAGCAGCCCAGAATGGGGGGGCGCCTACGAGCAGTACTTC	CASSPEWGGAYEQYF
TRBV5-5	.	TRBJ2-2	.	TGTGCCAGCAGCTCTGGACTCCTCAGAGGGGAGCTGTTTTTT	CASSSGLLRGELFF
TRBV4-1	TRBD2	TRBJ2-7	few	TGCGCCAGCAGCCAAGTCTCGAGCGGGGGACCCTACGAGCAGTACTTC	CASSQVSSGGPYEQYF
TRBV4-1	TRBD2	TRBJ2-3	many	TGCGCCAGCAGCCAAGATCCGACTAGCGCAGATACGCAGTATTTT	CASSQDPTSADTQYF
TRBV5-1	TRBD2	TRBJ2-1	.	TGCGCCAGCAGCTTGTCACAACGGGAGGGCGGGGAGCAGTTCTTC	CASSLSQREGGEQFF
TRBV5-1	.	TRBJ1-1	few	TGCGCCAGCAGCCACCCGACAGGTGAAGCTTTCTTT	CASSHPTGEAFF
TRBV10-3	.	TRBJ2-6	many	TGTGCCATCAGTTTAACCTCTGGGGCCAACGTCCTGACTTTC	CAISLTSGANVLTF
TRBV14	TRBD1	TRBJ2-7	few	TGTGCCAGCAGCCAGACCTCAATGTTGGGACAGGGGGCGCGTGAGCAGTACTTC	CASSQTSMLGQGAREQYF
TRBV27	.	TRBJ2-4	.	TGTGCCAGCAGTTTCGGGGAAGCCAAAAACATTCAGTACTTC	CASSFGEAKNIQYF
TRBV5-1	.	TRBJ1-1	.	TGCGCCAGCGCTAGGGGCACTGAAGCTTTCTTT	CASARGTEAFF